This T cell receptor (beta chain) was profiled in a study of long-term antiretroviral therapy in people with HIV. Study as a whole: Specimens dating back about a decade before the 2015 immediate-ART recommendation are the oldest included.

Per donor, at least one pre-ART and at least two post-ART PBMC samples were obtained. This CDR3 comprises 13 residues. Germline CDR1 MNHEY, CDR2 SVGAGI. V was shortened by 7 bases and J by 7 bases, with 16 bases between the two germline ends. The authors ran the immunoSEQ assay, v3.0, at survey level. Data came from immunoSEQ multiplex PCR; TCRdb stores just in-frame clones and leaves some out. The sample holds about 25,000 clones, almost 90% seen once. Study conclusions and caveats: Controls had broader CDR3 length ranges than HIV repertoires did. Blood collection from about 2003 to 2017 possibly occurred under older ART regimens.

On this clone itself: Antigen: not known.

This material consisted of unsorted PBMCs, taken more than 4.3 years after starting antiretroviral therapy. The chain recombines TRBV6-5 with TRBJ1-2; possibly TRBD1 for D (6 bases). The clonotype was recovered from a man aged 25-45 years with HIV. The CDR3 nucleotides read TGTGCCAGCACGCCGACAGGCACTTCTGGCTACACCTTC. Its translation is CASTPTGTSGYTF.